This T cell receptor beta chain is drawn from a study of shared clonotypes between healthy human individuals (TCRdb year 2020). As for the study more broadly: A couple of women and three men aged 18 to 49 years were included in the cohort. For each donor, three plates each were used for CD4 naive and CD4 memory, two plates were used for CD8 naive, and one plate was used for CD8 memory. To estimate repertoire size and how much clonotype sharing occurs between individuals, the study deeply sequenced the blood TCR repertoires of about 5 healthy adults. Libraries were prepared and TCR repertoires were sequenced by different laboratories using diverse techniques, in order to increase sequencing depth and limit assay-specific biases. Per donor, leukapheresis produced somewhere between about 0.9 and 9.5 billion PBMCs. The research as a whole found: Sampling was limited to blood, and TCR repertoires in tissue likely differ from TCR repertoires in blood. Compared with non-shared clonotypes, the clonotypes found in all four sorted-subset donors had higher generation probabilities. Estimated clonotype richness was generally larger for naive than for memory subsets. Sharing across a few donors was observed for roughly 5.4% of naive CD4, 3% to 4% of naive CD8, 2% to 2.5% of memory CD4, and over 0.3% of memory CD8 clonotypes. Pairwise subsampling indicated that sequencing depth was expected to affect the degree of clonotype sharing among donors. The small number of donors limited the genetic and exposure-history diversity represented. Even with the large sequencing depth, rarefaction of the sorted-subset datasets indicated that sequencing was incomplete.

Using the deep immunoSEQ assay, multiplex PCR amplified TCR CDR3 regions from genomic DNA. Extracted genomic DNA from each cell subset was spread evenly across all wells of several immunoSEQ 96-well plates, with each plate serving as a replicate. For sorted subsets, approximately 210 ng genomic DNA, equal to about 30,000 T cell genomes, was loaded into each replicate PCR. Purified libraries were quantified with a Qubit 3.0 fluorometer, sized on a Bioanalyzer 2100, and re-quantified with the KAPA Library Quantification kit. Each immunoSEQ 96-well plate was sequenced on its own single-read 150-cycle Illumina NextSeq 550 flow cell. The study's processing was this. Because the immunoSEQ output included only junctional sequences and no quality scores, the filtering could not be the same as the filtering used for full-length reads. To assign V/J genes and CDR3, sequences were annotated using PyIR, a Python wrapper for IgBLAST v1.9, with IMGT germline references. Reads were filtered out if the reads had weak V/J assignments (E-value above 1e-6), no CDR3, stop codons, out-of-frame junctions, or ambiguous translated residues. V3J clonotypes were defined as sequences sharing the same inferred V gene, J gene, and CDR3 amino acid sequence. Percentage overlap between repertoires was computed as shared unique clonotypes divided by the size of the smaller repertoire. RTK rarefaction, the Chao1 estimator, and Recon v2.1 estimates of unobserved clonotypes were used to assess repertoire richness. For all TCRbeta clonotypes obtained by the gDNA method from several donors, generation probabilities were computed with OLGA. TCRdb mirrors the immuneACCESS table, restricted to in-frame sequences. Some clones are absent from its copies; in checked studies, under half trace to an unresolved V gene, and the reason for the others is unknown. The V and J calls and the clone size are those of that table, but D and trimming were determined from the DNA. The sample table contains more than 2 million clones; only one count was recorded for around 93% of them. Clones ranked in the top ten supply more than 1.5% of the sample.

CD8 naive samples were CD45RO-negative cells positively selected for CCR7, giving a CD45RA+CCR7+ population that excluded TemRA cells. The donors were healthy, HIV-negative adults with no recently reported acute infections or vaccinations. Every donor was a Caucasian adult living in Nashville, Tennessee, USA. Blood was collected by leukapheresis, and PBMCs were isolated by Ficoll-Histopaque density gradient centrifugation and then cryopreserved in liquid nitrogen vapor phase. Analytical flow cytometry was used to check the purity and quantity of every magnetically sorted T cell population. Genomic DNA was isolated from every sorted fraction and measured by UV absorbance on a Nanodrop 2000c. A note on this clone: It has no known antigen specificity. No much larger clone exists at a distance of one base, and base qualities are not known.

V loses 6 bases, J loses 6 bases, and the germline ends lie 11 bases apart. The CDR3 contains 12 residues, cysteine and phenylalanine counted. The kept DNA is CDR3 alone, 36 bases in frame from the first base. From the germline V gene (reference sequence), CDR1 is LNHNV and CDR2 is YYDKDF. The sequence links TRBV15 to TRBJ1-1, with the D gene too uncertain to name. The source material was naive CD8+ T cells from PBMCs. In light of the paper, this sample's cell subset or site label describes: CD45RA+CCR7+. The source of this sequence is a man younger than 35 in good health. Some clones in this sample may be carry-over from other donors' samples. For the CDR3, the sequence is CATSLRRSEAFF. The nucleotide sequence reads as follows: TGTGCCACCAGTCTGAGGCGTTCTGAAGCTTTCTTT.